This T cell receptor (beta chain) comes out of a study of CD8+ T cells in alopecia areata. The wider study: Dosing spanned 6 to 18 months on tofacitinib, then 6 months off drug.

Treatment described: oral pan-JAK inhibitor, 5-10 mg twice daily. CD4+ and CD8+ T cells were sorted from PBMCs. Germline V gives CDR1 SGHVS, CDR2 FQNEAQ. The CDR3 is made up of 16 amino acids. The V segment lost 5 bases and the J segment 1 base; nucleotides outside the gene matches: 4. Extracted from the samples, RNA was reverse transcribed into cDNA to serve as the sequencing template. Clones were sequenced by immunoSEQ multiplex PCR, and TCRdb holds only the in-frame ones, with some missing. Found here are over 90,000 clones, more than 75% of them singletons; the top ten hold over 8.5%. As concerns this clone: Its antigen is not identified.

Whole-study findings and limits: Scalp repertoires also include resident alphabeta T cells from normal skin. Scalp and blood samples kept many expanded lesional clones throughout tofacitinib.

J is TRBJ2-1 and V is TRBV7-8, with 11 bases aligning to TRBD2. Sequences were derived from CD8+ T cells sorted from blood, sampled at approximately week 31, from a patient treated with tofacitinib. The receptor was isolated from a human donor with alopecia areata. This chain's CDR3 is CASSDTSGSSYNEQFF. DNA for the CDR3: TGTGCCAGCAGCGATACTAGCGGGAGTTCCTACAATGAGCAGTTCTTC.